This TCR beta chain was documented in a study of T cells in localized non-small cell lung cancer. CDR3 size: 13 residues. V lost 0 bases and J 7 bases, leaving 10 bases between the germline ends. Looked up from germline, CDR1 is SGHDT and CDR2 is YYEEEE. Only in-frame clones appear in the TCRdb table, and some are missing; sequencing was by immunoSEQ multiplex PCR. This sample carries approximately 15,000 clones, around 85% of them seen once, and the ten largest clones take approximately 4%. This TCR came from a woman between 35 and 70 years old with stage I lung adenocarcinoma. The sample consisted of peripheral blood, taken before any cancer treatment. V usage is TRBV5-6 and J usage is TRBJ1-2, with D uncertain. In DNA, the CDR3 is TGTGCCAGCAGCTTGGCGAGAGAGAGTGGCTACACCTTC. It encodes CASSLARESGYTF.